This T cell receptor (beta chain) was sequenced during a study of cytomegalovirus exposure and HLA in healthy donors (dated by TCRdb to the late 2010s). In the study overall: An earlier analysis of 587 of the donors reported approximately 260 Gb of sequence data and 117 million unique TCR beta sequences obtained from about 179 million T cells. A later genetic analysis took genome-wide SNP genotypes for about three fifths of the 666 donors and used that subset as a discovery cohort. To predict cytomegalovirus infection status, the study brought together high-throughput TCR immunosequencing, statistical association of individual TCRs with disease status, and machine learning. Around 320 gigabases of sequencing data and 70 million to 100 million unique TCR sequences were included in an early release covering 550 to 800 HLA-typed donors. Among roughly 370 genotyped donors of the cohort, an average of 235,054 unique TCR beta nucleotide sequences were sequenced per donor, around a sixth of them non-productive. Every discovery cohort repertoire had been produced on one sequencing platform. Alongside the repertoire data, information on donor age, sex, ethnicity and CMV serostatus was compiled. The later analysis used no new phenotypic data to find candidate immune exposures, relying instead on TCR beta sequences and their occurrence across donors. Besides the first cohort of approximately 710 subjects, a separate validation cohort made up of over 100 different subjects was used. To study patterns of TCR occurrence, a later analysis re-analyzed previously published TCR beta repertoires from around 700 donors and added high-resolution HLA genotyping. In an earlier analysis of 500 to 650 of the donors, high-throughput TCR beta sequencing was used to judge whether each TCR beta V gene segment behaved as functional or pseudogenic. HLA typing covered class I and class II loci at four-digit resolution. The aim of the study was to test whether cataloging public T cell receptors could identify signatures of past pathogen exposure. Typing coverage varied by locus: roughly 629-630 donors for A, B, C, DRB1 and DQB1; roughly 520 for DQA1; approximately 610 for DPA1; roughly 450 for DPB1. Of the 398 genotyped donors, approximately 82% fell in the genetic ancestry cluster associated with self-reported Caucasian donors. The study profiled the T cell repertoires of fewer than 850 subjects by immunosequencing and related them to cytomegalovirus serostatus. Roughly five DR-DQ haplotypes were handled as single units for association and clustering because linkage in the cohort was strong.

From a lookup of the germline V gene, CDR1 and CDR2 are SGHTA and FQGNSA. V loses 5 bases, J loses 0 bases, and the germline ends lie 14 bases apart. The CDR3, cysteine through phenylalanine, is 16 amino acids long. The only DNA kept is the CDR3, 48 bases in frame from the first base. Concerning this clone: Its antigen specificity is not known. Base-call qualities are not available, and no considerably larger clone is one nucleotide away.

What the study reported, not specific to this receptor: A later analysis associated approximately 17,000 TCR beta sequences with specific HLA alleles at a false discovery rate of 0.05. A cluster of highly shared sequence variants was judged likely to represent a technical artifact of the sequencing pipeline. According to the authors, the approach could potentially be generalized to other disease states and immunological phenotypes. A later analysis found that TCR association rates varied across HLA loci, with DRB1 alleles showing the most associated TCRs and HLA-C alleles the fewest. In a later genetic analysis, fewer N-insertions in productive TCRs were reported among donors in an Asian-associated ancestry cluster than the roughly 640-donor mean. A later analysis found that HLA-associated TCR beta chains were more clonally expanded and had lower generation probabilities than equally common non-associated chains. Cytomegalovirus status was reported to be diagnosed by the classifier with high specificity and sensitivity in both the original and validation cohorts. A further reported finding was that TCR beta sequences accurately predicted the HLA-A and HLA-B alleles for most subjects in the first cohort. Immune exposure information for the cohort was limited to CMV serostatus. Because some donors lacked HLA typing at each locus, the association tests relied only on the typed subset. Three of the identified cytomegalovirus-associated TCR beta chains were confirmed in vitro to be specific for cytomegalovirus antigens. Most TCR sequences were seen in very few donors, while some public TCRs were found in many individuals. In the study, 150 to 200 TCR beta chains were listed as associated with cytomegalovirus. According to a later analysis, parvovirus B19, influenza, CMV and Epstein-Barr virus appeared linked to several top co-occurrence clusters. Correlated functional status among segregating V segments might be attributable to linkage disequilibrium, but an unknown experimental factor could not be ruled out. Sequencing depth was assumed to be roughly uniform across donors in the presence/absence analyses, though that assumption may not hold. The 87-base-pair reads could not distinguish some IMGT-functional V segments, including TRBV6-2 and TRBV6-3, so those segments were excluded. When HLA alleles, especially DR and DQ, strongly co-occurred, attributing TCR associations to individual alleles was difficult. According to a later analysis, most CMV-associated TCR beta chains appeared to be HLA-restricted, and the HLA associations seemed to be driven largely by CMV exposure. The cohort was sequenced for TCR beta chains only, and without alpha or paired-chain data the features that could be detected were limited. Because counts were too low, roughly 16 rarely observed V segments, including chromosome 9 orphons, were left out of the earlier analysis of some 640 of the donors. Broadly in line with IMGT annotations, most TCR beta V segments showed up in productive rearrangements about 87% or about 30% of the time in an earlier analysis of about 500 of the donors. In a later genetic analysis, a missense DCLRE1C variant was associated with V-gene and J-gene trimming of TCR beta chains, and the association was replicated in an independent cohort.

Library preparation employed the immunoSEQ multiplex PCR assay. For the multiplex PCR, a mixture combining 60 forward primers for TCR Vbeta segments and 13 reverse primers for TCR Jbeta segments was used. Amplification of the CDR3 region of rearranged TCR beta genes was performed with a multiplex PCR assay on genomic DNA. Amplified TCR beta libraries were sequenced as 87-base-pair reads on the Illumina HiSeq System. In the original analysis: A later analysis tallied approximately 87 million unique TCR beta chains across the 666 repertoires, and about 10 million of those chains were shared by two or more donors. To remove PCR and sequencing errors, raw reads were error-corrected and collapsed into unique sequences using a nearest-neighbor algorithm that merged closely related sequences. CDR3 sequences were aligned to IMGT reference sequences to assign V, D and J gene segments. For a sequence to be retained, at least a six-nucleotide match to both a V gene segment and a J gene segment was required. Rearrangements were called productive when the CDR3 lacked stop codons and stayed in frame with V and J; all others were non-productive. Following IMGT convention, CDR3 was defined as the stretch from the second conserved V-encoded cysteine up to the conserved J-encoded phenylalanine. In an earlier analysis of roughly 580 of the donors, sequences lacking an unambiguous match to a single V gene segment were excluded. An earlier analysis of over 450 of the donors classified V segments as functional when productive rearrangements were above 56.7% and as segregating when the standard deviation between donors was above 5%. A statistical classification framework was built for diagnosing cytomegalovirus status from the catalog of TCR beta chain sequences. A later analysis assigned V and J genes by comparing TCR nucleotide sequences with IMGT/GENE-DB human TR gene sequences. A later analysis assigned CDR3 sequences and most-parsimonious VDJ recombination scenarios with the TCRdist pipeline. A later analysis defined each TCR beta chain by its CDR3 amino acid sequence plus V-gene family, and excluded reads lacking a unique V-gene family. In a later analysis, 450 to 600 highly shared, low-generation-probability nucleotide sequences were removed to address suspected cross-contamination and a sequencing artifact. In a later analysis, a clonal expansion index for each public chain was calculated from normalized within-repertoire ranks of inferred template counts. A later analysis computed generation probabilities with a VDJ recombination model fitted to out-of-frame rearrangements, and checked the results against IGoR. In a later analysis, TCR-TCR, TCR-HLA and TCR-CMV co-occurrence was scored with hypergeometric tests, and a repertoire-size bias correction was applied to TCR pairs. In a later analysis, false discovery rates were estimated by permuting HLA or CMV assignments 20 times. In a later analysis, co-occurring TCRs were grouped with DBSCAN, and TCRdist sequence similarity was added when clustering was performed within HLA-allele-positive subsets. For co-occurrence clustering, repertoires with fewer than 30,000 or more than 120,000 public chains were excluded, along with 5 or 6 repertoires with anomalous nucleotide sharing. TCRdb took over this immuneACCESS table, retaining in-frame rearrangements with V and J assigned. Such tables are incomplete; in checked studies, under half of the missing clones stem from an unresolved V gene, and the remainder is unexplained. The D gene and trimming were derived from the DNA, and the V and J assignments and clone size from that table. This sample lists about 90,000 clones; 75% to 80% were detected once. The biggest ten clones account for about 4.5% of the sample.

The cohort consisted of fewer than 700 healthy bone marrow donors. Cohort members were all nominally healthy when sampled, although unrecorded immune exposures were likely present. The donor tested CMV seropositive, placing the donor among the approximately 310 seropositive members of the cohort. Every donor gave a peripheral blood sample, and the peripheral blood mononuclear cells from that sample were used for TCR beta sequencing. The Qiagen DNeasy Blood Extraction Kit was used to extract genomic DNA from the blood cell samples. This receptor was obtained from a woman aged 40 to 50 in good health and CMV-seropositive. The material sequenced was PBMCs. This receptor chain uses TRBV7-2 and TRBJ2-1; the D gene cannot be named for sure. The bases are TGTGCCAGCAGCCCAGCAGGCCGCCCCTCCTACAATGAGCAGTTCTTC. This translates into CASSPAGRPSYNEQFF. The variable domain in full, with residues beyond the CDR3 obtained from the reference TRBV7-2 and TRBJ2-1 genes, is GAGVSQSPSNKVTEKGKDVELRCDPISGHTALYWYRQSLGQGLEFLIYFQGNSAPDKSGLPSDRFSAERTGGSVSTLTIQRTQQEDSAVYLCASSPAGRPSYNEQFFGPGTRLTVL.